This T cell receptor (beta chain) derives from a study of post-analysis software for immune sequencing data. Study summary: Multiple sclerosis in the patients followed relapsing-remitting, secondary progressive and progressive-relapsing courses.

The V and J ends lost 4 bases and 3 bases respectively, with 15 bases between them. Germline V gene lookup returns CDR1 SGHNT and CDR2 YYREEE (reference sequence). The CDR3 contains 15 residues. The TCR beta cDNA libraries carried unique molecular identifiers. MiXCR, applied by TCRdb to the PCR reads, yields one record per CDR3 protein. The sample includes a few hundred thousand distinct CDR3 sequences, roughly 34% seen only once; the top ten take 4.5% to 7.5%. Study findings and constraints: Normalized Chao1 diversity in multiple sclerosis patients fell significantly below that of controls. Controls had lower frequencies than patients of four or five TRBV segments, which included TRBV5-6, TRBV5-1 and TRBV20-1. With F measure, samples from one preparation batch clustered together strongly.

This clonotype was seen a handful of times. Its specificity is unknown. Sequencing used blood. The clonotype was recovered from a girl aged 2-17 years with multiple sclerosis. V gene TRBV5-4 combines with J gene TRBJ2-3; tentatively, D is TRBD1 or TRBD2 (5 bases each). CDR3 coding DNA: TGTGCCAGCAGCCCGGGACCCCCTCAAACAGATACGCAGTATTTT. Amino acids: CASSPGPPQTDTQYF.